This TCR beta chain is drawn from a study of T cell repertoires in cytomegalovirus infection. Points on this clonotype: The antigen is not known.

Germline V gene lookup returns CDR1 MNHEY and CDR2 SMNVEV (reference sequence). This CDR3 is 11 amino acids long. Trimming removed 11 bases at V and 15 bases at J, with 20 bases between. TCRdb reprocessed the reads via MiXCR and lists one record per CDR3 protein. The sample lists about 130,000 distinct CDR3 sequences; 25% to 35% were seen once. This sequence joins TRBV27 and TRBJ1-5; D may be TRBD1 (5 bases). This TCR derives from a human donor in good health (CMV status not recorded). Some clones in this sample may be carry-over from other donors' samples. The sample was CD8+ T cells from cultured PBMCs, taken from culture after CMV antigen stimulation. The CDR3 DNA reads as TGTGCCGTCTTCGGGACGGACGCTCTGCATTTT. Protein: CAVFGTDALHF.